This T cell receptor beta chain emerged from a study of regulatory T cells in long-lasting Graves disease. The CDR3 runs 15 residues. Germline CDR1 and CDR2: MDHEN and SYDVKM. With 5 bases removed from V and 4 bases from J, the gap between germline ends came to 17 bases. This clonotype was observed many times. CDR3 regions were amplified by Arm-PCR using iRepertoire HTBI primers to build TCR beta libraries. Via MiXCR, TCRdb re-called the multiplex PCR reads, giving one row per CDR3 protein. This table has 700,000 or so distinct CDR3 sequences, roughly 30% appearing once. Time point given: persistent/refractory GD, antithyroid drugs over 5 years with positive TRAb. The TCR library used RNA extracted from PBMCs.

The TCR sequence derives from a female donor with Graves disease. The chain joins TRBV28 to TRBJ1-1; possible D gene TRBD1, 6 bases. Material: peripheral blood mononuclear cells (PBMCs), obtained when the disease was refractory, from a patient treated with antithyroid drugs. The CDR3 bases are TGTGCCAGCAGTCGCCAACAGGGTGGAGGCACTGAAGCTTTCTTT. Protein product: CASSRQQGGGTEAFF.